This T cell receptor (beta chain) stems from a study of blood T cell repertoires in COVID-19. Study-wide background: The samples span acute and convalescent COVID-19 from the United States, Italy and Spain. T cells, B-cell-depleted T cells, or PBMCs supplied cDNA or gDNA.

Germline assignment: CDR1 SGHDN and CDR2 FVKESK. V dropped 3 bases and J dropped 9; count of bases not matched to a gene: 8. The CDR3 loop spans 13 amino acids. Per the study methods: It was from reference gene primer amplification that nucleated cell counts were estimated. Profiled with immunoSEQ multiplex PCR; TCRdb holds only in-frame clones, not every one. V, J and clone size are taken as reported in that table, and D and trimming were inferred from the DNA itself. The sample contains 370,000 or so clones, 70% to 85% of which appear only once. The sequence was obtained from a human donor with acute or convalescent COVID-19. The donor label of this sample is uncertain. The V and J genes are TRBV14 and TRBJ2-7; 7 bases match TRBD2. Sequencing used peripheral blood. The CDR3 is CASSQGTGRGQYF. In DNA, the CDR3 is TGTGCCAGCAGCCAGGGTACGGGGAGGGGGCAGTACTTC. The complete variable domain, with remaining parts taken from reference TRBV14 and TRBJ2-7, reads EAGVTQFPSHSVIEKGQTVTLRCDPISGHDNLYWYRRVMGKEIKFLLHFVKESKQDESGMPNNRFLAERTGGTYSTLKVQPAELEDSGVYFCASSQGTGRGQYFGPGTRLTVT.